The T cell receptor beta chain described here comes from a study of early T cells in non-severe SARS-CoV-2 infection. Study context: It was bulk RNA from unsorted whole blood that was sequenced, and the chains were unpaired. Findings and caveats of the study: In VDJdb matching, anti-spike CD8 responses were favored while private and CD4 specificities went missing.

This clonotype showed up many times. Antigen specificity is unknown. The CDR3 runs 12 residues. Per the germline V gene, CDR1 is MDHEN and CDR2 is SYDVKM. Trimming left V 8 bases short and J 7 bases short, with 9 bases between. Each single cDNA molecule received a unique molecular identifier. MiXCR, run by TCRdb on the 5' RACE reads, gives a single entry per CDR3 protein. The data hold tens of thousands of distinct CDR3 sequences, with 13% to 15% observed a single time. The TCR sequence derives from an adult who was a healthcare worker with PCR-confirmed SARS-CoV-2 infection or an uninfected control (not recorded which). The chain links TRBV28 to TRBJ1-6; D may be TRBD1 (6 bases). The sample taken for sequencing was whole blood. DNA of the CDR3: TGTGCCAGCTTGACAGGAAATTCACCCCTCCACTTT. Translating gives CASLTGNSPLHF.